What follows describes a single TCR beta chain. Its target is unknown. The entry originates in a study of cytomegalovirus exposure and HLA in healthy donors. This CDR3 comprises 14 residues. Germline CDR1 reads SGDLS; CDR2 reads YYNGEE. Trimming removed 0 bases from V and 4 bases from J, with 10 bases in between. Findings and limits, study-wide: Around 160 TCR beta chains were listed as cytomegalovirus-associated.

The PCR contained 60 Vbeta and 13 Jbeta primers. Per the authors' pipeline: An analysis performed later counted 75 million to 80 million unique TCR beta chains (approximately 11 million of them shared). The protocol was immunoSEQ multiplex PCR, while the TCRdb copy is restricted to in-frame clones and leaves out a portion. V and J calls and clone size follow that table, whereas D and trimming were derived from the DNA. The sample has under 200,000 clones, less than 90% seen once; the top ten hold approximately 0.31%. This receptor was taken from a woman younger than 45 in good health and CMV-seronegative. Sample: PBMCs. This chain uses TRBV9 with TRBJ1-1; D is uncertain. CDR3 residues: CASSVGPRGTEAFF. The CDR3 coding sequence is TGTGCCAGCAGCGTAGGGCCTCGGGGCACTGAAGCTTTCTTT.